The rows below give T cell receptor beta chains drawn from one sample of a study of blood T cell repertoires in COVID-19. Sequenced by immunoSEQ multiplex PCR; TCRdb stores in-frame clones only, minus some. The sample shows a few hundred thousand clones, roughly 90% of them seen only once. The source material was peripheral blood. Receptors were obtained from a middle-aged man with acute or convalescent COVID-19. Both conserved end residues are part of each CDR3.

V gene,J gene,CDR3 protein
TRBV27,TRBJ2-7,CASSFRLTGTESYEQYF
TRBV11-2,TRBJ1-2,CASSPRGGRDGYTF
TRBV5-6,TRBJ2-3,CASSLSVPTDTQYF
TRBV27,TRBJ2-7,CASSLTGFEQYF
TRBV10-3,TRBJ2-5,CAISDGRGETQYF
TRBV19,TRBJ1-2,CASSAQGKGAWYGYTF
TRBV6-5,TRBJ1-1,CASKARQGLNTEAFF
TRBV6-6,TRBJ1-1,CASRPGQQGGTEAFF
TRBV4-1,TRBJ1-4,CASSQTPATNEKLFF
TRBV11-2,TRBJ2-7,CASSPWTSGRDEQYF
TRBV5-1,TRBJ2-2,CASSLGRDDWYYTGELFF
TRBV3-1/TRBV3-2,TRBJ1-1,CASSHWGGESLYGAFF
TRBV24-1,TRBJ2-3,CATTGTAQSDTQYF
TRBV7-2,TRBJ2-2,CASSLVSLNTGELFF
TRBV9,TRBJ2-2,CASSVGLAGGGELFF
TRBV11-2,TRBJ2-7,CASSLEIAGQGAYEQYF
TRBV11-3,TRBJ2-1,CASSLRAGEYNEQFF
TRBV28,TRBJ1-5,CASSFPGGGRNQPQHF
TRBV11-3,TRBJ2-1,CASSPGTPPYNEQFF
TRBV5-4,TRBJ1-2,CASSQGGQSEWYGYTF
TRBV5-1,TRBJ2-7,CASSLDWTEEQYF
TRBV29-1,TRBJ1-1,CSVAGTGGWTEAFF
TRBV9,TRBJ1-1,CASSPRGTANTEAFF
TRBV5-1,TRBJ1-2,CASSLDQFNYGYTF
TRBV6-2/TRBV6-3,TRBJ1-1,CASSRDSGAEAFF
TRBV7-3,TRBJ2-5,CASSKGGRETQYF
TRBV7-2,TRBJ2-1,CASSLPGGPIDNEQFF
TRBV6-2/TRBV6-3,TRBJ2-5,CASSYAYRGGETQYF
TRBV3-1/TRBV3-2,TRBJ2-3,CASSPGLAGSTDTQYF
TRBV28,TRBJ1-3,CASSFFLGTGTALTDSGNTIYF
TRBV2,TRBJ2-1,CASIGLAGNNEQFF
TRBV7-9,TRBJ1-1,CASWGEMNTEAFF
TRBV9,TRBJ2-7,CASSVGPGTAYEQYF
TRBV10-2,TRBJ1-3,CASSESAGSSGNTIYF
TRBV7-8,TRBJ1-1,CASSFDRDTEAFF
TRBV7-6,TRBJ1-1,CASSSAIRGGTEAFF
TRBV15,TRBJ2-1,CATSRTLQDNEQFF
TRBV6-6,TRBJ2-4,CASSYSRDLPKNIQYF
TRBV27,TRBJ1-2,CASRGLRGANYGYTF
TRBV6-4,TRBJ2-1,CATRGGGYNEQFF
TRBV5-1,TRBJ2-5,CASSLNPQGARETQYF
TRBV5-5,TRBJ1-2,CASSLVGQRLNYGYTF
TRBV5-1,TRBJ1-6,CASSPVDLNSPLHF
TRBV9,TRBJ2-5,CASSVGGGASYQETQYF
TRBV15,TRBJ2-5,CATSRDLGLGQETQYF
TRBV7-2,TRBJ2-2,CASSLGRLVAANTGELFF
TRBV27,TRBJ2-3,CASSLSSVSGTDTQYF
TRBV5-1,TRBJ1-1,CASSLGYRQSMNTEAFF
TRBV28,TRBJ2-7,CASNRGDYEQYF
TRBV5-4,TRBJ2-7,CATGPRLAGRRGYEQYF
TRBV6-2/TRBV6-3,TRBJ2-7,CASSYLGSGNYEQYF
TRBV4-2,TRBJ2-1,CASSQNRNEQFF
TRBV5-6,TRBJ2-1,CASTPGAGGVWEQFF
TRBV9,TRBJ2-2,CASSPTQHPSGELFF
TRBV18,TRBJ1-4,CASSPSRTENEKLFF
TRBV7-2,TRBJ2-5,CASSLARHQGEAQYF
TRBV12-3/TRBV12-4,TRBJ1-3,CASSISSGNTIYF
TRBV5-6,TRBJ2-7,CASSPGTSGGYEQYF
TRBV11-2,TRBJ2-5,CASSLKGPRTRVRETQYF